This T cell receptor (beta chain) came from a study of CD4+ T cells in melanoma. General observations from the study: Neoantigen-specific CD4+ T cells in melanoma reportedly had diverse differentiation states.

In the case of this clone: Its matching antigen is unknown.

V dropped 2 bases and J dropped 3 bases, with 7 bases sitting between them. The CDR3 has 13 residues. Germline V CDR1 and CDR2: MGHRA, YSYEKL. Generated by immunoSEQ multiplex PCR, the TCRdb table keeps only in-frame clones and is missing some. The sample holds around 9,500 clones, about 78% seen once. This clonotype originated in a human donor with melanoma. Material: tumor tissue. This sequence joins TRBV4-1 and TRBJ1-2; a weak D match, TRBD1 (5 bases). The CDR3 here is CASSQQGYYGYTF. In nucleotides, the CDR3 is TGCGCCAGCAGCCAACAGGGTTACTATGGCTACACCTTC.